This T cell receptor (beta chain) was recorded in a study of T cells in Graves' hyperthyroidism and ophthalmopathy. Study-wide points: Most thyroid clonotypes expanded above 0.001 were also detected in blood.

Trimming removed 7 bases from V and 4 bases from J, with 7 bases in between. The germline V gene encodes CDR1 SNHLY and CDR2 FYNNEI. This CDR3 is 11 amino acids long. This clonotype was detected ten times or more. Its antigen is currently unknown. A much bigger clone sits one base away, suggesting this may be a read error. Here the CDR3 omits its conserved ending phenylalanine or tryptophan, so a read error is the likely source. Authors of the study amplified TCR beta CDR3 regions from RNA transcripts. The HTBI set primed first-round TCR CDR3 RT-PCR. One entry per CDR3 protein, called by TCRdb with MiXCR from the multiplex PCR reads. Of around 350,000 distinct CDR3 sequences in the sample, about 20% were seen once.

The chain has TRBV2 and TRBJ1-1; D not resolved. This sequence originates from a woman between 18 and 29 years old with Graves' hyperthyroidism. Sequencing was done on a sample of blood. The CDR3: CASTQLTEAFS. The CDR3, as DNA: TGTGCCAGCACACAACTCACTGAAGCTTTCTCT.